The next 2 T cell receptor beta chains were all read from a single sample in a study of cytomegalovirus exposure and HLA in healthy donors. Clones were read by immunoSEQ multiplex PCR, and TCRdb kept only the in-frame ones, dropping some. This sample has some 220,000 clones, with around 90% found just once. The sequenced sample consisted of PBMCs. Source of these receptors: a woman between 18 and 29 years old in good health and CMV-seronegative.

The V gene is TRBV2, the J gene TRBJ2-2; the match to TRBD2 covers 8 bases. In germline, CDR1 is SNHLY, CDR2 FYNNEI. The CDR3 runs to 15 residues. V lost 6 bases to trimming and J lost 3 bases; unmatched junction nucleotides: 6. The CDR3 is CASSASGSDTGELFF. The CDR3 DNA sequence: TGTGCCAGCAGCGCAAGCGGGAGCGACACCGGGGAGCTGTTTTTT. The variable domain in full, with the rest retrieved from reference TRBV2 and TRBJ2-2, is EPEVTQTPSHQVTQMGQEVILRCVPISNHLYFYWYRQILGQKVEFLVSFYNNEISEKSEIFDDQFSVERPDGSNFTLKIRSTKLEDSAMYFCASSASGSDTGELFFGEGSRLTVL.

Details on this clone: This CDR3 is also generated by other DNA sequences in the sample. The chain links TRBV5-1 to TRBJ2-7; a possible D gene is TRBD1 (6 bases). The ends were cut back, 2 bases at V and 1 base at J, with 7 bases in the middle. The length of the CDR3 is 13 residues. Germline V lookup: CDR1 SGHRS, CDR2 YFSETQ. The CDR3 protein is CASSLGQSYEQYF. Written as DNA, the CDR3 is TGCGCCAGCAGCTTAGGACAGTCCTACGAGCAGTACTTC.